The 14 T cell receptor beta chains below were found in one sample sequenced in a study of CD8 T cells in ankylosing spondylitis. TCRdb analysed the 5' RACE reads with MiXCR anew, one entry per CDR3 protein. This sample yields some 63,000 distinct CDR3 sequences, of which roughly 6.1% are seen a single time; just under 5% belongs to the top ten. Source material: synovial fluid, either unsorted or a sorted T cell fraction (not recorded which). The receptors were gathered from a male donor with ankylosing spondylitis.

The chain couples TRBV5-1 to TRBJ1-5; no clear D. Germline V gene data show CDR1 as SGHRS and CDR2 as YFSETQ. The CDR3 consists of 13 residues. The V end lost 0 bases, the J end lost 4 bases, and 5 bases lay between the germline ends. CDR3 bases: TGCGCCAGCAGCTTGGAGCCTAATCAGCCCCAGCATTTT. Amino acids: CASSLEPNQPQHF.

As concerns this clonotype: An end of the junction does not agree with germline; a read error may underlie this. J is TRBJ1-1 and V is TRBV7-2, with TRBD1 matching 8 bases. The V gene's germline CDR1 is SGHTA and CDR2 FQGNSA. CDR3 size: 14 residues. The CDR3 nucleotides read TGTGCCAGCAGCCCACGGACAGGGAACATTGAAGCTTTCTTT. Protein product: CASSPRTGNIEAFF.

This clonotype was observed a few times. The chain couples TRBV12-3 or TRBV12-4 to TRBJ2-1; 11 bases map to TRBD2. The CDR3 has 16 residues. The trim removed 6 bases at V and 8 bases at J, leaving 12 bases unmatched. The DNA of the CDR3 is TGTGCCAGCAGAAAAGGGCGTCTAGCGGGAGGCCATGAGCAGTTCTTC. Protein: CASRKGRLAGGHEQFF.

This clonotype was seen at least ten times. The gene calls are TRBV28 and TRBJ1-2; D not certain. This CDR3 is 13 amino acids long. Trimming cost V 5 bases and J 4 bases, with 11 bases left between them. CDR1 is MDHEN, CDR2 SYDVKM, per germline. DNA of the CDR3: TGTGCCAGCAGTCAAATTGGCTTCTATGGCTACACCTTC. Translating gives CASSQIGFYGYTF.

This clonotype has more than one count but fewer than ten. The genes are TRBV29-1 and TRBJ2-7; D tentatively fits TRBD1 or TRBD2 (5 bases each). This CDR3 has 12 amino acids. The V gene lost 4 bases and the J gene lost 9 bases, with 16 bases spanning the gap. CDR1 is SQVTM, CDR2 ANQGSEA, per germline. The CDR3 nucleotides are TGCAGCGTTGCTTCCTGGGGGTCAGGGCAGTACTTC. This gives the protein CSVASWGSGQYF.

This clonotype appeared many times. This sequence joins TRBV7-2 and TRBJ2-4; TRBD1 matches at 7 bases. The CDR3 contains 13 residues. Trimming at V came to 7 bases and at J to 8 bases, leaving 8 bases not matched to a gene. Germline V lookup: CDR1 SGHTA, CDR2 FQGNSA. CDR3 bases: TGTGCCAGCACGGGGAACAGGGGCTACATTCAGTACTTC. This codes for CASTGNRGYIQYF.

This clonotype was seen many times. The CDR3 nucleotides are TGCAGTGCTGGGACTAGCGGGAACTACGAGCAGTACTTC. It is translated as CSAGTSGNYEQYF. This chain links TRBV20-1 with TRBJ2-7, with 13 bases aligning to TRBD2. The germline V gene has CDR1 DFQATT and CDR2 SNEGSKA (reference sequence). Trimming took 5 bases from V and 3 from J; bases not matched to a gene: 1. The CDR3 runs 13 residues.

This clonotype was picked up a small number of times. The chain couples TRBV7-2 to TRBJ2-2; the D gene could be TRBD1 or TRBD2 (5 bases each). The CDR3 has 14 amino acids. The V and J ends lost 5 bases and 4 bases respectively, with 11 bases between them. Germline V lookup: CDR1 SGHTA, CDR2 FQGNSA. The CDR3 coding sequence is TGTGCCAGCAGCCCGGGGACCCCCACCGGGGAGCTGTTTTTT. It yields the protein CASSPGTPTGELFF. Variable domain in full (rest from reference TRBV7-2 and TRBJ2-2): GAGVSQSPSNKVTEKGKDVELRCDPISGHTALYWYRQSLGQGLEFLIYFQGNSAPDKSGLPSDRFSAERTGGSVSTLTIQRTQQEDSAVYLCASSPGTPTGELFFGEGSRLTVL.

This clonotype was detected a few times. This rearrangement joins TRBV27 to TRBJ1-2, with TRBD1 matching over 7 bases. CDR3 size: 14 residues. Unmatched junction bases numbered 8, after V lost 7 bases and J lost 3 bases. CDR1 and CDR2 (germline): MNHEY, SMNVEV (reference sequence). The CDR3 is CASTRTGGDYGYTF. The CDR3, as DNA: TGTGCCAGCACCCGGACAGGCGGGGACTATGGCTACACCTTC.

This clonotype was detected many times. The chain carries TRBV20-1 and TRBJ2-4, with 14 bases that match TRBD2. Germline V gene sequence: CDR1 DFQATT, CDR2 SNEGSKA (reference sequence). V shed 3 bases and J 9 bases; nucleotides not matched to a gene: 4. CDR3 length: 14 amino acids. CDR3 DNA: TGCAGTGCTAGTCGACTAGCGGGAGGGAGCATTCAGTACTTC. It yields the protein CSASRLAGGSIQYF.

This chain links TRBV7-9 with TRBJ1-2; D is ambiguous. V gave up 3 bases and J gave up 7 bases, with 12 bases separating them. There are 13 residues in the CDR3. Germline lookup yields CDR1 SEHNR and CDR2 FQNEAQ (reference sequence). CDR3 nucleotide sequence: TGTGCCAGCAGCTTGGGTCAGGAAGGTGGCTACACCTTC. Protein product: CASSLGQEGGYTF.

There are a few counts of this clonotype. The V call is TRBV5-4, the J call TRBJ2-2; 7 nucleotides line up with TRBD2. Germline V gene data show CDR1 as SGHNT and CDR2 as YYREEE (reference sequence). Germline trimming cut 0 bases from V and 2 bases from J; bases unmatched to any gene: 7. CDR3 length: 17 amino acids. The CDR3: CASSLDPGGTNTGELFF. The CDR3 bases are TGTGCCAGCAGCTTGGACCCGGGAGGTACTAACACCGGGGAGCTGTTTTTT.

This clonotype was recorded at least ten times. V usage is TRBV7-8 and J usage is TRBJ2-1; D tentatively reads TRBD1 or TRBD2 (5 bases each). This CDR3 is 14 amino acids long. V was clipped by 5 bases and J by 6 bases, with 14 bases between them. In germline, CDR1 is SGHVS, CDR2 FQNEAQ. The CDR3 bases are TGTGCCAGCAGCCAGGGTCGGGGTACCAATGAGCAGTTCTTC. Translating gives CASSQGRGTNEQFF. Drawing the rest from reference TRBV7-8 and TRBJ2-1, the complete variable domain is GAGVSQSPRYKVAKRGQDVALRCDPISGHVSLFWYQQALGQGPEFLTYFQNEAQLDKSGLPSDRFFAERPEGSVSTLKIQRTQQEDSAVYLCASSQGRGTNEQFFGPGTRLTVL.

This clonotype was seen a handful of times. This chain connects TRBV6-9 to TRBJ2-2; no firm D call. The CDR3 consists of 15 residues. Germline V gene sequence: CDR1 MNHGY, CDR2 SVAAGI. V lost 1 base and J 0 bases, leaving 6 bases between the germline ends. DNA for the CDR3: TGTGCCAGCAGTTATTGGAACGCGAACACCGGGGAGCTGTTTTTT. Its protein is CASSYWNANTGELFF.